This passage covers 21 T cell receptor beta chains from one sample sequenced in a study of CDR3 diversity in severe acne. A single record per CDR3 protein comes from TCRdb applying MiXCR to the PCR reads. The sample lists fewer than 90,000 distinct CDR3 sequences, around 49% occurring once. Sequencing input: blood. The receptors originated from a male donor in good health, without acne.

This clonotype has a handful of counts. The chain joins TRBV10-2 to TRBJ2-2; D unresolved. The CDR3 runs 11 residues. V dropped 6 bases and J dropped 6 bases, with 5 bases sitting between them. Per germline, CDR1 WSHSY and CDR2 SAAADI. This chain's CDR3 is CASSRPGELFF. The CDR3 nucleotides read TGCGCCAGCAGCCGTCCCGGGGAGCTGTTTTTT.

Ten or more counts support this clonotype. The rearrangement links TRBV19 to TRBJ1-1; D ambiguous. The CDR3 loop spans 16 amino acids. CDR1 and CDR2 (germline): LNHDA, SQIVND (reference sequence). Trimming removed 5 bases from V and 1 base from J, with 17 bases in between. CDR3 sequence: CASSGPPGIQNTEAFF. CDR3 sequence (DNA): TGTGCCAGTAGTGGACCTCCAGGTATTCAGAACACTGAAGCTTTCTTT.

The rearrangement uses TRBV2 and TRBJ2-7, with TRBD1 matching 7 bases. The junction had 8 bases not matched to a gene; V was cut back by 7 bases and J by 2 bases. The CDR3 is 14 amino acids. Germline CDR1 reads SNHLY; CDR2 reads FYNNEI. This chain's CDR3 is CASISRDRTYEQYF. The DNA of the CDR3 is TGTGCCAGCATCTCCCGGGACAGAACCTACGAGCAGTACTTC.

The chain has TRBV6-5 and TRBJ1-2; no definite D call. V lost 0 bases, J lost 2 bases, and 10 bases lay in between. Germline values: CDR1 MNHEY, CDR2 SVGAGI. There are 15 residues in the CDR3. This CDR3 reads CASSYSWRRNYGYTF. The CDR3 DNA reads as TGTGCCAGCAGTTACTCCTGGAGGCGGAACTATGGCTACACCTTC.

The rearrangement joins TRBV24-1 to TRBJ2-5; 7 bases map to TRBD1. CDR3 length: 16 residues. The germline V gene encodes CDR1 KGHDR and CDR2 SFDVKD. The ends lost 5 bases at V and 4 bases at J; junction bases unmatched: 12. The CDR3 loop reads CATSGDTGDTRETQYF. CDR3 nucleotide sequence: TGTGCCACCAGTGGGGACACAGGGGACACGCGAGAGACCCAGTACTTC.

The V gene is TRBV7-9, the J gene TRBJ1-1, with no clear D. Per germline, CDR1 SEHNR and CDR2 FQNEAQ (reference sequence). This CDR3 region has 13 residues. V lost 2 bases and J lost 2, with 6 bases in between. The CDR3 spells CASSLNSNTEAFF. The DNA of the CDR3 is TGTGCCAGCAGCTTAAACAGCAACACTGAAGCTTTCTTT.

V usage is TRBV2 and J usage is TRBJ2-2, with 13 positions matching TRBD2. The CDR3 loop spans 14 amino acids. CDR1 and CDR2 from the germline V gene are SNHLY and FYNNEI. V shed 6 bases, J shed 7 bases, and the junction held 2 bases outside the gene matches. In DNA, the CDR3 is TGTGCCAGCAGAGGACTAGCGGGAGTCGGGGAGCTGTTTTTT. Translated: CASRGLAGVGELFF.

The V and J genes are TRBV19 and TRBJ1-2; the D gene is possibly TRBD1 (6 bases). The CDR3 extends over 17 amino acids. Germline V CDR1 and CDR2: LNHDA, SQIVND (reference sequence). V was shortened by 5 bases and J by 4 bases, with 23 bases between the two germline ends. The CDR3, as DNA: TGTGCCAGTAGTCCAGCAGTTACACCAACAGGGCTCTATGGCTACACCTTC. This codes for CASSPAVTPTGLYGYTF.

The rearrangement links TRBV6-5 to TRBJ2-7, with D possibly TRBD2 on 7 matching bases. CDR1 and CDR2 (germline): MNHEY, SVGAGI. V dropped 2 bases and J dropped 9 bases, with 14 bases sitting between them. This CDR3 contains 13 residues. CDR3 residues: CASSYAKGGRQYF. The CDR3 coding sequence is TGTGCCAGCAGTTACGCGAAGGGGGGGCGGCAGTACTTC.

This clonotype has ten or more counts. The chain joins TRBV25-1 to TRBJ1-2; D not certain. V gave up 3 bases and J gave up 1 base, with 3 bases separating them. The CDR3 runs 12 residues. Germline CDR1 and CDR2: MGHDK and SYGVNS. The CDR3 nucleotides read TGTGCCAGCAGTGACAGTAACTATGGCTACACCTTC. It encodes CASSDSNYGYTF.

Worth noting for this clonotype: This is likely a read error, given that the CDR3 carries no conserved phenylalanine or tryptophan at its end. The DNA is left out, because the CDR3 cannot be placed on it with certainty; the CDR3 is given as TCRdb lists it. The CDR3 is CASSLGHRGECN. The J gene is TRBJ2-5, the V gene TRBV7-9; the table's TRBD1 call for D was not verified on the DNA. The CDR3 is 12 amino acids in total, end residues counted. Per the germline V gene, CDR1 is SEHNR and CDR2 is FQNEAQ (reference sequence).

The V call is TRBV7-6, the J call TRBJ2-7; 10 nucleotides line up with TRBD2. Per the germline V gene, CDR1 is SGHVS and CDR2 is FNYEAQ. Losses at the gene ends were 2 bases for V and 7 bases for J; bases not matched to a gene: 8. The CDR3 is 15 residues long. The CDR3 is CASSLRAGGPNEQYF. The CDR3 nucleotides read TGTGCCAGCAGCTTAAGAGCGGGAGGGCCCAATGAGCAGTACTTC.

The sample holds many counts of this clonotype. The chain uses TRBV14 and TRBJ2-6; a weak D match, TRBD2 (5 bases). Deletions cut 2 bases from V and 3 bases from J, with 14 bases between. In germline, CDR1 is SGHDN, CDR2 FVKESK. The CDR3 has 17 residues. CDR3 sequence (DNA): TGTGCCAGCAGCCAACGACAAGAGGGTTTTGGGGCCAACGTCCTGACTTTC. This encodes CASSQRQEGFGANVLTF.

The chain uses TRBV20-1 and TRBJ2-7; TRBD1 matches 8 bases. Per germline, CDR1 DFQATT and CDR2 SNEGSKA (reference sequence). The CDR3 has 14 residues. The CDR3 spells CSTQAEDRVYEQYF. The CDR3 DNA sequence: TGCAGCACTCAAGCGGAGGACAGGGTCTACGAGCAGTACTTC.

This clonotype was seen ten or more times. This chain links TRBV28 with TRBJ1-1; D gene ambiguous. In germline, CDR1 is MDHEN, CDR2 SYDVKM. The germline V and J ends were trimmed by 2 bases and 2 bases, with 12 bases remaining between them. This CDR3 contains 15 residues. CDR3 residues: CASSLLRTSNTEAFF. The CDR3 DNA follows: TGTGCCAGCAGTTTACTGAGAACTTCTAACACTGAAGCTTTCTTT.

The count of this clonotype is one. CDR3 protein: CSVVRGPREQYF. In DNA form, the CDR3 reads TGCAGCGTTGTCAGGGGGCCCAGGGAGCAGTACTTC. This chain connects TRBV29-1 to TRBJ2-7, with 8 bases that match TRBD1. CDR1 and CDR2 from the germline V gene are SQVTM and ANQGSEA. V was pared by 4 bases and J by 7 bases, with 6 bases of the junction left unmatched. The CDR3 has 12 residues.

The CDR3 is CASRRGTEGGTQYF. Written as DNA, the CDR3 is TGTGCCAGCAGACGCGGGACAGAAGGCGGGACCCAGTACTTC. This sequence joins TRBV7-9 and TRBJ2-5; D may be TRBD1 (7 bases). The CDR3 is made up of 14 amino acids. CDR1 is SEHNR, CDR2 FQNEAQ, per germline (reference sequence). With 6 bases removed from V and 7 bases from J, the gap between germline ends came to 18 bases.

V and J are TRBV7-2 and TRBJ1-6; TRBD1 aligns across 8 bases. The CDR3 extends over 15 amino acids. With V trimmed by 2 bases and J by 7 bases, 4 bases remained unmatched. Looked up from germline, CDR1 is SGHTA and CDR2 is FQGNSA. The CDR3 DNA reads as TGTGCCAGCAGCTTATCAGGGGGCCGAAATTCACCCCTCCACTTT. Encoded protein: CASSLSGGRNSPLHF. Full variable domain (rest looked up from reference TRBV7-2 and TRBJ1-6): GAGVSQSPSNKVTEKGKDVELRCDPISGHTALYWYRQSLGQGLEFLIYFQGNSAPDKSGLPSDRFSAERTGGSVSTLTIQRTQQEDSAVYLCASSLSGGRNSPLHFGNGTRLTVT.

The chain recombines TRBV20-1 with TRBJ2-5, with 9 bases matching TRBD1. CDR1 is DFQATT and CDR2 is SNEGSKA in the germline V gene (reference sequence). The CDR3 sequence is 18 residues long. The V and J ends lost 1 base and 2 bases, in that order; junction bases with no gene match: 14. The CDR3, as DNA: TGCAGTGCTAGAGGACCCCCGAGGACAGGGGAAATTCAAGAGACCCAGTACTTC. Encoded protein: CSARGPPRTGEIQETQYF.

The chain uses TRBV18 and TRBJ1-1; D is unclear. Trimming took off 3 bases at V and 9 bases at J, with 17 bases between the two ends. The CDR3 spans 14 residues. Germline loops: CDR1 KGHSH, CDR2 LQKENI. The CDR3 is CASSPTGLEEKAFF. The CDR3 DNA follows: TGTGCCAGCTCACCTACGGGGTTGGAGGAGAAAGCTTTCTTT.

V gene TRBV5-6 combines with J gene TRBJ2-5, with D tentatively TRBD1 (6 bases). V was trimmed by 2 bases and J by 5 bases, leaving 13 bases between them. The germline CDR1 and CDR2 sequences are SGHDT and YYEEEE. This CDR3 region has 14 residues. The CDR3 bases are TGTGCCAGCAGCTTCAGGGGTAGCGTGGAGACCCAGTACTTC. It yields the protein CASSFRGSVETQYF.